This TCR beta chain was recovered during a study of T cell repertoires in cytomegalovirus infection (dated by TCRdb to about 2019). With respect to the entire study: The HLA type of each donor mattered for the analysis, because public TCR beta signatures pointed to carriage of CMV infection along with the matching HLA type. Broader findings and caveats from the paper: In the ex vivo response, HLA-C-restricted CMV-specific TCR beta clonotypes were dominant, and in two of eight donors the single most frequent clonotype came from this HLA-C-restricted group. Carriers of CMV infection plus the relevant HLA type were discriminated by the cumulative frequency of public TCR beta family members in the study cohort and in an independent roughly 370-donor cohort.

In its sample, this clonotype was seen many times. Its antigen specificity is not known. No much larger clone is present one base from it, and per-base qualities are unavailable. Sequencing used an Illumina HiSeq 1500. TCRdb reprocessing: public reads trimmed at Q25 with fastp, clones called with MiXCR, in-frame beta chains kept. Every distinct CDR3 protein forms one entry, paired with its most common genes and DNA. The sample table records about 200,000 distinct CDR3 sequences; 8% to 10% of these occur just once. Roughly 5.1% of the sample is taken by the ten largest. According to the germline V gene, CDR1 reads SGHTA and CDR2 reads FQGNSA. The CDR3 runs 15 amino acids, cysteine and phenylalanine included. This entry keeps only the CDR3 DNA: 45 bases, framed from base 1. V is cut back by 5 bases and J by 5 bases, with 8 bases in the junction unmatched.

Here the chain combines TRBV7-2 and TRBJ2-5; 10 junctional bases match TRBD2. The material sequenced was PBMCs. The source of this sequence is a human donor in good health (CMV status not recorded). Some clones in this sample may be carry-over from other donors' samples. For the CDR3, the sequence is CASSLSGGAVETQYF. The nucleotides are TGTGCCAGCAGCCTGAGCGGGGGGGCCGTGGAGACCCAGTACTTC.